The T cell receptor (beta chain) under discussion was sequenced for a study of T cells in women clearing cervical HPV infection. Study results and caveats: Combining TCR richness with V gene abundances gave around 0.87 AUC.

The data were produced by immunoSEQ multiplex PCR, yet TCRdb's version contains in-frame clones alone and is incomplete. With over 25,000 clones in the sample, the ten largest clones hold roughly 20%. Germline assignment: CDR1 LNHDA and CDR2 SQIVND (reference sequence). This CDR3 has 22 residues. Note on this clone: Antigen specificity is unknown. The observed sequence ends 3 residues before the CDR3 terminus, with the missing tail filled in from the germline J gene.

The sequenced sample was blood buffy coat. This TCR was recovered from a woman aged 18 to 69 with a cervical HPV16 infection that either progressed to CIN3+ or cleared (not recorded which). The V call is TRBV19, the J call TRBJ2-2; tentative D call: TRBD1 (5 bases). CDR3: CASRDPTQASCPGGGGANVLFF. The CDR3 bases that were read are TGTGCAAGTCGCGACCCCACCCAGGCCTCTTGCCCGGGCGGTGGTGGGGCCAACGTG.